The 3 T cell receptor beta chains below were found in one sample sequenced in a study of response to subunit inactivated influenza vaccine. TCRdb re-called the RT-PCR reads with MiXCR, one entry per CDR3 protein. The sample shows about 530,000 distinct CDR3 sequences, 10% to 15% of them seen only once. Sequenced here: PBMCs from blood, sampled 35 to 45 days after vaccination. Every receptor here comes from a man between 50 and 59 years old who received an inactivated influenza vaccine.

A few counts support this clonotype. The chain links TRBV4-2 to TRBJ2-3; perhaps D is TRBD1 or TRBD2 (5 bases each). Trimming left V 6 bases short and J 1 base short, with 14 bases between. The germline CDR1 and CDR2 sequences are LGHNA and YNFKEQ. The CDR3 loop spans 15 amino acids. The CDR3 DNA reads TGTGCCAGCAGAAAAAGGGGAGCGGGCACAGATACGCAGTATTTT. It encodes CASRKRGAGTDTQYF.

The sample holds a few counts of this clonotype. V and J are TRBV20-1 and TRBJ2-1; 10 nucleotides match TRBD1. The V gene's germline CDR1 is DFQATT and CDR2 SNEGSKA (reference sequence). The length of the CDR3 is 16 residues. After removal of 2 bases from V and 8 bases from J, the junction contained 12 bases not matched to a gene. The CDR3 DNA reads TGCAGTGCTAGACCTACCTTCCGGGACAGGGGTGATGAGCAGTTCTTC. Protein sequence: CSARPTFRDRGDEQFF.

This clonotype was detected ten times or more. V usage is TRBV12-3 or TRBV12-4 and J usage is TRBJ2-1; 10 nucleotides agree with TRBD2. The CDR3 loop spans 15 amino acids. The V segment lost 5 bases and the J segment 6 bases; nucleotides outside the gene matches: 7. CDR3 in DNA: TGTGCCAGCAGTGCGAGCGGGGGGGCTGTCAATGAGCAGTTCTTC. It yields the protein CASSASGGAVNEQFF.